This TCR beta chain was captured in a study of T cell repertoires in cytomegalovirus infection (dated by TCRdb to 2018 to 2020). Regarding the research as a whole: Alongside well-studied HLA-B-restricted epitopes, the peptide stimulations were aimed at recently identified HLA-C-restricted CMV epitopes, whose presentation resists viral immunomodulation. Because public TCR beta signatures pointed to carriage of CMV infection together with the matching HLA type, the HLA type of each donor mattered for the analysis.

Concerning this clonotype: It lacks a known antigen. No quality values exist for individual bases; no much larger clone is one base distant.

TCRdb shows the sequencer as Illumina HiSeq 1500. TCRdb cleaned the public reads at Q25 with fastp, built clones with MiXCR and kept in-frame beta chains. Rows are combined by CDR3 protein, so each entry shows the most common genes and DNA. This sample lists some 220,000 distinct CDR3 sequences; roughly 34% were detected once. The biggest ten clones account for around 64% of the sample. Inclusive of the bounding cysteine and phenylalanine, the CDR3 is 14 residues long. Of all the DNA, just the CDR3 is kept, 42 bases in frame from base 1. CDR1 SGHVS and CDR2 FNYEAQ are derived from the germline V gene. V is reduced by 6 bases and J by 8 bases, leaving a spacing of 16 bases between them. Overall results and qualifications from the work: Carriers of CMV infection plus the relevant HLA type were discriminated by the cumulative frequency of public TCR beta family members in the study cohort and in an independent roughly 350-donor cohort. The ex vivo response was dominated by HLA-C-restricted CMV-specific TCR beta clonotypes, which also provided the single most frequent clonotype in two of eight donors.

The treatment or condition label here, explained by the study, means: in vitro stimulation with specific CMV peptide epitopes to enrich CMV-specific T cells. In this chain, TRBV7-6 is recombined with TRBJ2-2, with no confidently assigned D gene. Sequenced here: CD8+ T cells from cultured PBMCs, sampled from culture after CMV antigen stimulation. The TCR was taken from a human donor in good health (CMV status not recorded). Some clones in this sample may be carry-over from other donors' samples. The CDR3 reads CASRTSTSRGELFF. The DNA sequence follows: TGTGCCAGCAGGACCTCGACCTCTAGAGGGGAGCTGTTTTTT. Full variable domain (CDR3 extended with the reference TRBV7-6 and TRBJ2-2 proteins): GAGVSQSPRYKVTKRGQDVALRCDPISGHVSLYWYRQALGQGPEFLTYFNYEAQQDKSGLPNDRFSAERPEGSISTLTIQRTEQRDSAMYRCASRTSTSRGELFFGEGSRLTVL.